These T cell receptor beta chains were read from a single sample in a study of early T cells in non-severe SARS-CoV-2 infection. TCRdb processed the 5' RACE reads anew with MiXCR; each CDR3 protein has one entry. The sample yields tens of thousands of distinct CDR3 sequences, around 12% seen once. What was sequenced was whole blood. These receptors all stem from an adult who was a healthcare worker with PCR-confirmed SARS-CoV-2 infection or an uninfected control (not recorded which). CDR3s leave out the opening cysteine and the closing phenylalanine or tryptophan. Fields, in order: J gene, V gene, CDR3 protein.

TRBJ2-1 | TRBV7-9 | ASSLGALAGAYNEQF
TRBJ1-2 | TRBV19 | ASSPLRGYGYT
TRBJ2-1 | TRBV30 | AWSAPAGDGQF
TRBJ2-7 | TRBV7-9 | ASSLEASGQGLLAYEQY
TRBJ1-3 | TRBV5-1 | ASRTGQPSGNTIY
TRBJ2-5 | TRBV12-3/TRBV12-4 | ASTRRKGAGWETQY
TRBJ2-3 | TRBV7-9 | ASSSWDTQY
TRBJ2-1 | TRBV15 | ATSRGPSGLNEQF
TRBJ2-2 | TRBV19 | ASSNLAGSSANTGELF
TRBJ1-6 | TRBV20-1 | SARDEGSSYNSPLH
TRBJ2-3 | TRBV7-9 | ASSLKGTTQY
TRBJ2-3 | TRBV2 | ASSEAIGVDTQY
TRBJ2-1 | TRBV20-1 | SARAETGVGSYNEQF
TRBJ2-7 | TRBV25-1 | ASSDGGQGAGEQY
TRBJ2-3 | TRBV29-1 | SADRELSTDTQY
TRBJ1-2 | TRBV7-3 | ASSRGTRTDYGYT
TRBJ1-3 | TRBV6-5 | ASSYGGTAGDTIY
TRBJ2-7 | TRBV12-3/TRBV12-4 | ASSLITYEQY